This T cell receptor (beta chain) appears in the sequencing data of a study of regulatory T cells in long-lasting Graves disease (dated by TCRdb to 2020 to 2023). Turning to the overall study: Persistent Graves' disease was defined as persistently positive TSH receptor autoantibodies together with antithyroid drug treatment for over 5 years. Patients with persistent Graves' disease were compared with patients with newly diagnosed Graves' disease using TCR sequencing and RNA sequencing of peripheral blood. The study was registered as a clinical trial and conducted in China. A total of about 33 samples underwent TCR sequencing, from roughly 13 patients with persistent Graves' disease and some 20 patients with newly diagnosed Graves' disease. Persistent Graves' disease patients in the clinical cohort had taken antithyroid drugs for approximately 9.5 years on average.

The paper as a whole reports these results and caveats: More public clonotypes were shared among persistent patients (more than 2,500) than among newly diagnosed patients (roughly 960). Because the primary lesion, thyroid tissue, could not be accessed, the study looked at peripheral blood alone. Preferential use of TRBV28, TRBJ1-2 and TRBJ2-5 was observed in persistent disease, whereas TRBV20-1 and TRBJ2-1 were favored in newly diagnosed disease. Only the TCR beta chain was sequenced and analyzed. Persistent Graves' disease patients showed lower TCR Shannon entropy and fewer highly expanded clones than newly diagnosed patients, suggesting clonal expansion. As a limitation, the authors acknowledged that the small sample size may reduce accuracy.

Ends trimmed: V by 0 bases, J by 3 bases; bases unmatched to a gene: 4. The germline V gene encodes CDR1 PRHDT and CDR2 FYEKMQ (reference sequence). Inclusive of the bounding cysteine and phenylalanine, the CDR3 is 15 residues long. Solely the CDR3 DNA is kept, with 45 bases framed from the first base. Many counts were recorded for this clonotype. The antigen it binds to is not known. No qualities accompany the bases; no much larger clone lies one base away. The library came from multiplex PCR. The sample was run on an Illumina HiSeq 4000. iRepertoire HTBI primers and Arm-PCR amplification of CDR3 regions were used to construct TCR beta libraries. Before sequencing, the PCR products went through gel purification. Under the source paper's analysis protocol: Across samples, 62 TRBV and around 15 TRBJ segments were identified and used for gene usage analysis of CDR3 amino acid clonotypes. COPE and FqMerger were used to merge the filtered high-quality paired reads into contigs. BLAST was used to align contigs to the IMGT TRBV, TRBD and TRBJ reference genes, and CDR3 was defined following IMGT. Clonotypes above 0.1% frequency were classified as highly expanded clones. Shannon entropy was used to measure repertoire diversity, and the Gini coefficient was used to measure V-J evenness. A clonotype was considered public if more than one individual shared it. TCRdb passed the public sequencing reads through fastp at Q25 and MiXCR, retaining productive beta sequences. Rows merge per CDR3 protein into single entries with the most common DNA and genes. It is TCRdb's table, rather than the study itself, that gives the V and J calls and clone size. This sample comprises over 450,000 distinct CDR3 sequences, around a fifth of them detected only once. The ten most abundant clones make up 7% to 9% of the sample.

The time point tag for this specimen amounts to: persistent/refractory GD, antithyroid drugs over 5 years with positive TRAb. RNA was extracted from PBMCs in TRIzol for both TCR sequencing and RNA sequencing. Graves' disease was diagnosed according to American Thyroid Association guidelines. Patients for the study were recruited at an endocrinology department in Xi'an, China. Each patient gave about 9.1 milliliters of peripheral blood, collected in an EDTA anticoagulant tube. Ficoll Paque Plus density gradient separation was used to isolate PBMCs, and no further T cell sorting was performed. An Agilent 2100 Bioanalyzer and agarose gel were used to assess RNA quality, and a NanoDrop 2000 was used to measure RNA concentration.

The chain uses TRBV13 and TRBJ1-2; the junction holds 7 bases that match TRBD1. The sample here was peripheral blood mononuclear cells (PBMCs), taken when the disease was refractory, from a patient treated with antithyroid drugs. This sequence was found in a female donor with Graves disease. The base sequence is TGTGCCAGCAGCTTAGGAGGGGGCGCCGACTATGGCTACACCTTC. Its protein product is CASSLGGGADYGYTF.